This TCR beta chain is from a study of early T cells in non-severe SARS-CoV-2 infection. Remarks on this clonotype: Its specificity is unknown.

Study-level findings and limits: Anti-spike CD8 responses were favored by VDJdb matching, which missed private and CD4 specificities.

Unique molecular identifiers were attached to individual cDNA molecules. Via MiXCR, TCRdb re-called the 5' RACE reads, giving one row per CDR3 protein. The sample contains tens of thousands of distinct CDR3 sequences, 5.8% of which appear only once. This CDR3 spans 16 amino acids. Looked up from germline, CDR1 is KGHSH and CDR2 is LQKENI. The germline V and J ends were trimmed by 3 bases and 1 base, with 15 bases remaining between them. This clonotype was obtained from an adult who was a healthcare worker with PCR-confirmed SARS-CoV-2 infection or an uninfected control (not recorded which). The sequencing sample was made of whole blood. The V and J genes are TRBV18 and TRBJ2-5, with D tentatively TRBD1 or TRBD2 (5 bases each). The CDR3 coding sequence is TGTGCCAGCTCACCCCTTGCTGGGGGTTTCCAAGAGACCCAGTACTTC. Residues: CASSPLAGGFQETQYF.